This T cell receptor (beta chain) was documented in a study of T cell repertoires in cytomegalovirus infection. The study's findings and limits: Within the response measured ex vivo, HLA-C-restricted CMV-specific TCR beta clonotypes were dominant.

TCRdb re-derived calls from the reads in MiXCR, one entry per CDR3 protein. The repertoire consists of 50,000 or so distinct CDR3 sequences, with around 20% occurring once and the leading ten covering roughly 20%. This clonotype appeared many times. Its antigen is currently unknown. Material for sequencing was PBMCs, sequenced either directly or after in vitro stimulation (not recorded which). This TCR was sampled from a human donor in good health (CMV status not recorded). Some clones in this sample may be carry-over from other donors' samples.

The CDR3 nucleotides are TGTGCCAGCAGCCCTTCGGAAAGCGGGCCCACCTACGAGCAGTACTTC. Protein sequence: CASSPSESGPTYEQYF. This rearrangement joins TRBV7-9 to TRBJ2-7; tentative D call: TRBD2 (6 bases). Germline CDR1 SEHNR, CDR2 FQNEAQ (reference sequence). V was trimmed by 5 bases and J by 2 bases, leaving 19 bases between them. The CDR3 has 16 amino acids.